Detailed here is one TCR beta chain. Its target is unknown. Library preparation (for TCRbeta) was performed with unique molecular identifiers. TCRdb analysed the PCR reads with MiXCR anew, one entry per CDR3 protein. The sample has about a million distinct CDR3 sequences, roughly 31% seen once. The data were taken from a study of T-cell reconstitution after alpha-beta-depleted transplantation in children. CDR1 SGHAT and CDR2 FQNNGV come from the germline V gene. Trimming pared 0 bases from V and 0 bases from J, leaving 6 bases between. The CDR3 has 16 residues. Study-level results: Expanded graft clones numbering several hundred reportedly gave rise to alpha-beta T cells about two months after transplant. Diversity and T-cell counts at one year after transplant derived mostly from new T cells.

This chain joins TRBV11-2 and TRBJ2-6; D remains unclear. The TCR originated in a boy in the first two years of life who had a stem cell transplant for SCID, so the T cells may come from the graft donor. The sample consisted of PBMCs, mostly from graft donor cells, taken 360 days after TCRalphabeta/CD19-depleted stem cell transplant. The CDR3 sequence is CASSLDVDSGANVLTF. The CDR3 region has the DNA TGTGCCAGCAGCTTAGACGTAGACTCTGGGGCCAACGTCCTGACTTTC.